Detailed here is one T cell receptor beta chain. The record originates from a study of blood T cell repertoires in COVID-19. Across the study: Spain, Italy and the United States supplied samples that represented acute and convalescent COVID-19. Nucleic acid was either cDNA or gDNA, and it came from T cells, B-cell-depleted T cells, or PBMCs.

As handled by the study authors: Amplification from reference gene primers served as the basis for estimated nucleated cell counts. The data were produced by immunoSEQ multiplex PCR, yet TCRdb's version contains in-frame clones alone and is incomplete. Clone size and the V and J calls come from that table; the DNA yielded D and trimming. Here the sample spans about 90,000 clones, around 81% being singletons. V was trimmed by 3 bases and J by 7 bases, leaving 16 bases between them. Germline CDR1 is SNHLY and CDR2 is FYNNEI. The CDR3 is made up of 15 amino acids. The sequencing sample was made of peripheral blood. The sequence came from a woman aged 65 to 85 with active or convalescent COVID-19. The chain employs TRBV2 and TRBJ2-1; D perhaps matches TRBD2 (7 bases). CDR3 DNA sequence: TGTGCCAGCAGTGAGATACAGGGAGGGGAAAATGAGCAGTTCTTC. Amino acids: CASSEIQGGENEQFF.